The clone carrying this T cell receptor (beta chain) was seen more than once but under ten times. This record belongs to a study of blood T cell repertoires in COVID-19. The assay was immunoSEQ multiplex PCR, and TCRdb's table has in-frame clones only and misses some. The table records over 45,000 clones, about 88% of them present only once. The length of the CDR3 is 13 residues. Germline V lookup: CDR1 SGHRS, CDR2 YFSETQ. The germline V and J ends were trimmed by 4 bases and 4 bases, with 11 bases remaining between them. Sequencing was carried out using peripheral blood. V gene TRBV5-1 combines with J gene TRBJ1-1, with a possible D match to TRBD1 (5 bases). The TCR comes from a man in his sixties with active COVID-19. The CDR3 loop reads CASSRADSTEAFF. DNA for the CDR3: TGCGCCAGCAGCCGGGCCGACAGCACTGAAGCTTTCTTT.